A selection of T cell receptor beta chains follows, all from one sample in a study of cytomegalovirus exposure and HLA in healthy donors. Some clones are missing from TCRdb's copy, which holds only in-frame ones; the method was immunoSEQ multiplex PCR. This sample carries some 150,000 clones, around three fifths of them seen once, and the ten largest clones take roughly 3.1%. Source material: PBMCs. All receptors come from a woman aged 25 to 39 in good health and CMV-seropositive. Each CDR3 is given with its conserved first and last residue. A D gene is named only where the DNA matches it firmly. Not every row has a clone size; where given, it reads once, few, many or a size class.

length: 15
V: TRBV10-1
J: TRBJ2-1
size: NA
D: TRBD2
DNA: TGCGCCAGCAGTGAGTCACTAGCGGCCATCCATGAGCAGTTCTTC
CDR3: CASSESLAAIHEQFF

length: 13
V: TRBV29-1
J: TRBJ2-3
size: NA
D: TRBD2
DNA: TGCAGCGTTGAGGGCTCTAGCGGGGGTACGCAGTATTTT
CDR3: CSVEGSSGGTQYF

length: 14
V: TRBV28
J: TRBJ1-1
size: NA
D: NA
DNA: TGTGCCAGCAGTTCCCCTCGTGAGGGTTCTGAAGCTTTCTTT
CDR3: CASSSPREGSEAFF

length: 16
V: TRBV4-1
J: TRBJ1-5
size: NA
D: NA
DNA: TGCGCCAGCAGCCGTCGACTACAAACTACCGATCAGCCCCAGCATTTT
CDR3: CASSRRLQTTDQPQHF

length: 18
V: TRBV15
J: TRBJ1-5
size: NA
D: NA
DNA: TGTGCCACCAGCAGCGTAGAGAGGCTACGACGAGGAGCTCAGCCCCAGCATTTT
CDR3: CATSSVERLRRGAQPQHF

length: 12
V: TRBV6-5
J: TRBJ2-1
size: NA
D: NA
DNA: TGTGCCAGCAGTTACTCAGTCGGTGAGCAGTTCTTC
CDR3: CASSYSVGEQFF

length: 14
V: TRBV28
J: TRBJ1-2
size: NA
D: NA
DNA: TGTGCCAGCAGTCCCCTCCAGGTTTCCTATGGCTACACCTTC
CDR3: CASSPLQVSYGYTF

length: 15
V: TRBV5-1
J: TRBJ2-6
size: NA
D: TRBD2
DNA: TGCGCCAGCATGCGGGGGGACTCTGGGGCCAACGTCCTGACTTTC
CDR3: CASMRGDSGANVLTF

length: 14
V: TRBV7-2
J: TRBJ1-4
size: NA
D: NA
DNA: TGTGCCAGCAGCTCCTTAGCTACGAGTGAAAAACTGTTTTTT
CDR3: CASSSLATSEKLFF

length: 13
V: TRBV27
J: TRBJ1-2
size: few
D: TRBD1
DNA: TGTGCCAGCAGCAAGACAGGGCTAGCTGGCTACACCTTC
CDR3: CASSKTGLAGYTF

length: 15
V: TRBV2
J: TRBJ1-1
size: NA
D: TRBD1
DNA: TGTGCCAGCAGCCTGGAGGGGGCGCGGGTCACTGAAGCTTTCTTT
CDR3: CASSLEGARVTEAFF

length: 15
V: TRBV6-5
J: TRBJ1-1
size: NA
D: NA
DNA: TGTGCCAGCAGTTCCGCGGGACTCCCAGGGACTGAAGCTTTCTTT
CDR3: CASSSAGLPGTEAFF

length: 15
V: TRBV5-1
J: TRBJ1-4
size: NA
D: NA
DNA: TGCGCCAGCAGCAATGGACAGCTAACTAATGAAAAACTGTTTTTT
CDR3: CASSNGQLTNEKLFF